This TCR beta chain was profiled in a study of OX40 agonist ivuxolimab in advanced cancers. Whole-study results and caveats: What antigens the expanded peripheral T cells recognized was never established.

Clones were read by immunoSEQ multiplex PCR, and TCRdb kept only the in-frame ones, dropping some. The sample holds about 19,000 clones, approximately 69% seen once. Remarks on this clone: Its target is unknown.

This CDR3 has 14 residues. The germline V gene has CDR1 SEHNR and CDR2 FQNEAQ (reference sequence). V was shortened by 1 base and J by 7 bases, with 13 bases between the two germline ends. V is TRBV7-9 and J is TRBJ1-2, with D tentatively TRBD1 (5 bases). The receptor was derived from an adult with an advanced solid tumor such as melanoma, head and neck, liver or kidney cancer. The sample was CD4+ or CD8+ T cells sorted from blood, taken in a trial of the OX40 agonist ivuxolimab. DNA of the CDR3: TGTGCCAGCAGCTTAGGATCATCCGGGGCTGGCTACACCTTC. It codes for CASSLGSSGAGYTF.